The 32 T cell receptor beta chains presented below share a single source sample, sequenced in a study of T cell responses to AZD1222 COVID-19 vaccine. Sequencing was performed with immunoSEQ multiplex PCR; in TCRdb, only in-frame clones are kept and a portion is missing. The sample lists over 150,000 clones, 85% to 90% occurring once. The sample was peripheral blood, taken 28 days after the second AZD1222 dose. Receptor source: an adult who received the AZD1222 COVID-19 vaccine.

The chain joins TRBV5-8 to TRBJ2-7, with TRBD1 identical over 10 bases. The CDR3 totals 16 residues. The V segment lost 0 bases and the J segment 3 bases; nucleotides outside the gene matches: 6. Germline V CDR1 and CDR2: SGHTS, YDEGEE. As DNA, the CDR3 is TGTGCCAGCAGCTTGGCGGTTGGGACAGGGGTCTACGAGCAGTACTTC. As protein: CASSLAVGTGVYEQYF.

The rearrangement links TRBV21-1 to TRBJ1-1; TRBD1 reflects the table's D call only, with no check against the DNA. TRBV21-1 is listed as a pseudogene. The CDR3 length is 16 residues. The DNA for the CDR3 is TGTGCCAGCAGCAGGTCGCAGAACCTGCCAAACACTGAAGCTTTCTTT. Its protein product is CASSRSQNLPNTEAFF.

The CDR3 sequence: CASSLGGQGITDTQYF. For the CDR3, the DNA is TGTGCCAGCAGTTTAGGGGGACAGGGGATAACAGATACGCAGTATTTT. V and J are TRBV28 and TRBJ2-3; 10 nucleotides agree with TRBD1. CDR1 MDHEN and CDR2 SYDVKM come from the germline V gene. CDR3 size: 16 residues. V lost 2 bases and J lost 3; bases outside the gene matches: 5.

The chain has TRBV30 and TRBJ2-3; D is unresolved. Germline V lookup: CDR1 GTSNPN, CDR2 SVGIG (reference sequence). The CDR3 covers 12 residues. V shed 2 bases and J shed 6 bases, with 9 bases lying between them. The CDR3: CAWSPLRDTQYF. The CDR3 region has the DNA TGTGCCTGGAGTCCCCTAAGGGATACGCAGTATTTT.

This chain links TRBV9 with TRBJ2-3; TRBD2 matches 10 bases. The CDR3 has 16 residues. Germline V gene lookup returns CDR1 SGDLS and CDR2 YYNGEE. The J segment lost 0 bases and the V segment lost 2 bases, leaving 3 bases of the junction unmatched. CDR3 DNA sequence: TGTGCCAGCAGCGTCCCTAGCGGGGGTAGCACAGATACGCAGTATTTT. Its translation: CASSVPSGGSTDTQYF.

The chain employs TRBV30 and TRBJ1-2; D unclear. The CDR3 covers 14 residues. The germline CDR1 and CDR2 sequences are GTSNPN and SVGIG (reference sequence). Trimming removed 0 bases from V and 4 bases from J, with 12 bases in between. The CDR3 sequence is CAWSVVSQSYGYTF. The CDR3 bases are TGTGCCTGGAGTGTAGTAAGTCAATCCTATGGCTACACCTTC.

The genes are TRBV4-2 and TRBJ1-6; D is uncertain. This CDR3 is 16 amino acids long. V was shortened by 1 base and J by 4 bases, with 11 bases between the two germline ends. Germline loops: CDR1 LGHNA, CDR2 YNFKEQ. The CDR3 sequence: CASSQAARSYNSPLHF. The DNA of the CDR3 is TGTGCCAGCAGCCAAGCGGCCAGGTCGTATAATTCACCCCTCCACTTT.

This sequence joins TRBV12-5 and TRBJ2-3; possibly TRBD1 or TRBD2 for D (6 bases each). The CDR3 totals 18 residues. V was pared by 8 bases and J by 2 bases, with 26 bases between. Germline V CDR1 and CDR2: LGHNT, FRNRAP. For the CDR3, the DNA is TGTGCTAGTTCTTCGCCGCGGGACACCTGGGGACACACAGATACGCAGTATTTT. Its protein product is CASSSPRDTWGHTDTQYF.

The J gene is TRBJ2-7, the V gene TRBV28, with 14 bases fitting TRBD2. This CDR3 has 14 residues. V gave up 6 bases and J gave up 10 bases; unmatched junction bases: 8. Germline CDR1 reads MDHEN; CDR2 reads SYDVKM. CDR3 nucleotide sequence: TGTGCCAGCAGAGATCGACTAGCGGGGGGGCGCCAGTACTTC. Translating it yields CASRDRLAGGRQYF.

J is TRBJ2-5 and V is TRBV7-9, with 10 bases aligning to TRBD1. The CDR3 is 14 amino acids. Losses at the gene ends were 0 bases for V and 8 bases for J; bases not matched to a gene: 3. The germline gives CDR1 SEHNR, CDR2 FQNEAQ (reference sequence). DNA for the CDR3: TGTGCCAGCAGCTTAGCGGGACAGGGGCTAACCCAGTACTTC. Translation: CASSLAGQGLTQYF.

The chain recombines TRBV7-9 with TRBJ1-4; the match to TRBD1 covers 9 bases. The CDR3 has 17 residues. Germline CDR1 reads SEHNR; CDR2 reads FQNEAQ (reference sequence). The junction had 6 bases not matched to a gene; V was cut back by 4 bases and J by 0 bases. CDR3 residues: CASSSGQGITTNEKLFF. In nucleotides, the CDR3 is TGTGCCAGCAGCTCTGGACAGGGGATTACAACTAATGAAAAACTGTTTTTT.

V gene TRBV7-8 combines with J gene TRBJ2-1; 7 bases line up with TRBD2. Germline V lookup: CDR1 SGHVS, CDR2 FQNEAQ. CDR3 length: 17 amino acids. V gave up 4 bases and J gave up 1 base; unmatched junction bases: 10. CDR3 in DNA: TGTGCCAGCAGCTCTCGTCCCGGCGGGGGATCCTACAATGAGCAGTTCTTC. Its protein product is CASSSRPGGGSYNEQFF.

The CDR3 DNA reads TGTGCCAGTAGCCCGGCCCCGCTATCCCTTCATCAGCCCCAGCATTTT. Translation gives CASSPAPLSLHQPQHF. V gene TRBV19 combines with J gene TRBJ1-5, with D unresolved. The CDR3 covers 16 residues. The germline V gene encodes CDR1 LNHDA and CDR2 SQIVND (reference sequence). Trimming left V 6 bases short and J 5 bases short, with 20 bases between.

This chain connects TRBV6-2 or TRBV6-3 to TRBJ2-1, with 10 bases matching TRBD2. The CDR3 sequence is 17 residues long. J lost 8 bases, V lost 0 bases, and 10 bases had no gene match. CDR1 is MNHEY, CDR2 SVGEGT, per germline. The chain's CDR3 is CASSYSVPSGGAYEQFF. CDR3 coding DNA: TGTGCCAGCAGTTACTCGGTTCCAAGCGGGGGGGCCTATGAGCAGTTCTTC.

The V call is TRBV12-5, the J call TRBJ1-2; no definite D call. V was cut by 9 bases and J by 5 bases, with 19 bases left in between. The CDR3 has 14 amino acids. Germline values: CDR1 LGHNT, CDR2 FRNRAP. The CDR3 DNA is TGTGCTAGGGGAGGTATTGGTCGGGATTATGGCTACACCTTC. Encoded protein: CARGGIGRDYGYTF.

The rearrangement uses TRBV7-5 and TRBJ1-2. TRBV7-5 is listed as a pseudogene. The CDR3 loop spans 12 amino acids. CDR3 protein: CARSPMRGGYTF. The CDR3 nucleotides read TGTGCCAGAAGCCCTATGAGGGGTGGCTACACCTTC.

The J gene is TRBJ2-7, the V gene TRBV7-2; 8 positions agree with TRBD1. Germline lookup yields CDR1 SGHTA and CDR2 FQGNSA. V trimming: 6 bases; J trimming: 7 bases; junction bases outside the gene matches: 11. This CDR3 region has 14 residues. The DNA of the CDR3 is TGTGCCAGCAGTAGGGACAGGTCCCTGGGGGAGCAGTACTTC. Translated, it gives CASSRDRSLGEQYF.

Concerning this clone itself: Other DNA sequences in the sample encode the same CDR3. This sequence joins TRBV9 and TRBJ2-2; 11 positions match TRBD2. The length of the CDR3 is 15 residues. CDR1 is SGDLS, CDR2 YYNGEE, per germline. The V gene end was trimmed by 1 base and the J gene end by 4 bases; junction bases not matched to a gene: 0. The CDR3: CASSVTSGGTGELFF. The CDR3 nucleotides are TGTGCCAGCAGCGTAACTAGCGGGGGCACCGGGGAGCTGTTTTTT.

CDR3 in amino acids: CAWTYRGTYEQYF. The DNA for the CDR3 is TGTGCCTGGACGTACCGGGGGACCTACGAGCAGTACTTC. The chain couples TRBV30 to TRBJ2-7; D is perhaps TRBD2 (6 bases). The V and J ends lost 4 bases and 2 bases respectively, with 12 bases between them. The CDR3 contains 13 residues. Germline CDR1 GTSNPN, CDR2 SVGIG (reference sequence). The full variable domain, completed using reference TRBV30 and TRBJ2-7, is SQTIHQWPATLVQPVGSPLSLECTVEGTSNPNLYWYRQAAGRGLQLLFYSVGIGQISSEVPQNLSASRPQDRQFILSSKKLLLSDSGFYLCAWTYRGTYEQYFGPGTRLTVT.

The chain recombines TRBV15 with TRBJ2-5; possible D gene TRBD1, 5 bases. CDR3 length: 16 residues. Germline V CDR1 and CDR2: LNHNV, YYDKDF (reference sequence). Trimming took off 1 base at V and 1 base at J, with 13 bases between the two ends. This CDR3 reads CATSRGPGLGQETQYF. The CDR3 bases are TGTGCCACCAGCAGAGGACCAGGGCTCGGCCAAGAGACCCAGTACTTC.

CDR3 region: CASSPGQSSYNEQFF. CDR3 nucleotides: TGCGCCAGCAGCCCCGGACAGAGCTCCTACAATGAGCAGTTCTTC. The chain has TRBV5-1 and TRBJ2-1; TRBD1 is a possible D gene (6 bases). Germline assignment: CDR1 SGHRS and CDR2 YFSETQ. This CDR3 is 15 amino acids long. V was clipped by 4 bases and J by 0 bases, with 11 bases between them.

The genes are TRBV5-8 and TRBJ1-1; weak D call: TRBD1 (5 bases). Per the germline V gene, CDR1 is SGHTS and CDR2 is YDEGEE. The V end lost 0 bases, the J end lost 4 bases, and 10 bases lay between the germline ends. CDR3 size: 14 residues. The CDR3 reads CASSLGQPSTEAFF. The CDR3 DNA sequence: TGTGCCAGCAGCTTGGGACAGCCAAGCACTGAAGCTTTCTTT.

V gene TRBV10-3 combines with J gene TRBJ1-3; weak D call: TRBD1 (6 bases). Germline V CDR1 and CDR2: ENHRY, SYGVKD. Trimming left V 6 bases short and J 0 bases short, with 9 bases between. This CDR3 is built from 14 residues. The CDR3 here is CAIRSGASGNTIYF. The CDR3 DNA is TGTGCCATCAGATCAGGGGCCTCTGGAAACACCATATATTTT.

This clone was recorded a few times. The chain uses TRBV30 and TRBJ1-1; 7 nucleotides match TRBD1. J gave up 1 base and V 7 bases, and 6 bases lay outside the gene matches. This CDR3 comprises 13 residues. Germline values: CDR1 GTSNPN, CDR2 SVGIG (reference sequence). Written as DNA, the CDR3 is TGTGCCTCGAACAGGGGAGAGAACACTGAAGCTTTCTTT. Residues: CASNRGENTEAFF.

This sequence joins TRBV6-5 and TRBJ2-7, with D possibly being TRBD1 or TRBD2 (5 bases each). V was shortened by 0 bases and J by 5 bases, with 17 bases between the two germline ends. The CDR3 covers 16 residues. Germline CDR1 reads MNHEY; CDR2 reads SVGAGI. The CDR3 here is CASSYSGPVASDEQYF. In DNA, the CDR3 is TGTGCCAGCAGTTACTCGGGACCCGTGGCCTCTGACGAGCAGTACTTC.

The chain is built from TRBV19 and TRBJ2-5; D may be TRBD2 (6 bases). Trimming shortened V by 7 bases and J by 0 bases, and 18 bases separated the two germline ends. CDR1 and CDR2 (germline): LNHDA, SQIVND (reference sequence). The CDR3 sequence is 16 residues long. The CDR3 region has the DNA TGTGCCAGTATGGGACTTTCGGGTCCTTACCAAGAGACCCAGTACTTC. Encoded protein: CASMGLSGPYQETQYF.

The chain couples TRBV29-1 to TRBJ2-1; TRBD2 matches at 11 bases. The J segment lost 2 bases and the V segment lost 7 bases, leaving 4 bases of the junction unmatched. Germline loops: CDR1 SQVTM, CDR2 ANQGSEA. CDR3 length: 14 amino acids. The CDR3 DNA sequence: TGCAGCGGCCGACTAGCGGGGCCCTACAATGAGCAGTTCTTC. This sequence encodes CSGRLAGPYNEQFF.

The chain uses TRBV20-1 and TRBJ1-1, with D hard to call. Germline assignment: CDR1 DFQATT and CDR2 SNEGSKA (reference sequence). V was pared by 6 bases and J by 6 bases, with 11 bases between. The length of the CDR3 is 11 residues. The DNA for the CDR3 is TGCAGTGCCAACAGTGGGTCTGAAGCTTTCTTT. It yields the protein CSANSGSEAFF.

The chain is built from TRBV4-1 and TRBJ2-3; D could derive from TRBD1 or TRBD2 (6 bases each). This CDR3 comprises 14 residues. V was cut by 7 bases and J by 3 bases, with 14 bases left in between. In germline, CDR1 is MGHRA, CDR2 YSYEKL. CDR3 nucleotides: TGCGCCAGCACCAGCCGGGGGCCGACAGATACGCAGTATTTT. It codes for CASTSRGPTDTQYF.

The V and J genes are TRBV4-2 and TRBJ1-4; D possibly corresponds to TRBD1 (6 bases). The CDR3 extends over 16 amino acids. V lost 1 base to trimming and J lost 5 bases, with 14 bases between them. Germline CDR1 and CDR2: LGHNA and YNFKEQ. The CDR3 loop reads CASSQALGGGNEKLFF. The CDR3 bases are TGTGCCAGCAGCCAAGCCCTGGGAGGGGGGAATGAAAAACTGTTTTTT.

This chain uses TRBV6-5 with TRBJ1-6, with 10 bases fitting TRBD1. Unmatched junction bases numbered 5, after V lost 5 bases and J lost 7 bases. The germline CDR1 and CDR2 sequences are MNHEY and SVGAGI. The CDR3 has 15 residues. CDR3 residues: CASSPLDRGNSPLHF. The CDR3 region has the DNA TGTGCCAGCAGTCCACTGGACAGGGGGAATTCACCCCTCCACTTT.

This clone was seen once. This chain connects TRBV3-1 (or the pseudogene TRBV3-2) to TRBJ2-3, with 7 bases lining up with TRBD1. Per the germline V gene, CDR1 is LGHDT and CDR2 is YNNKEL (reference sequence). The CDR3 runs 17 residues. V was clipped by 1 base and J by 2 bases; unmatched bases: 9. The CDR3 loop reads CASSQVPPGQNTDTQYF. The CDR3 DNA follows: TGTGCCAGCAGCCAAGTTCCACCGGGACAGAACACAGATACGCAGTATTTT.